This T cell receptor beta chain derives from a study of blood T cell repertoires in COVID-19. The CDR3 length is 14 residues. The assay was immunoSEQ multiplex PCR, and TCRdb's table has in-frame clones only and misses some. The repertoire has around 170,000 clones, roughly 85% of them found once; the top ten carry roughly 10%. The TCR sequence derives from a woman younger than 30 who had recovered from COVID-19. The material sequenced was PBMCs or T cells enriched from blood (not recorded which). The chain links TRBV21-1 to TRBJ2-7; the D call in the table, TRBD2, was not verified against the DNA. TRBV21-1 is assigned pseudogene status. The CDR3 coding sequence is TGTGCCAGCAGCAACGGGATCCAGTTGGGCGAGCAGTACTTC. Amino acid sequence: CASSNGIQLGEQYF.